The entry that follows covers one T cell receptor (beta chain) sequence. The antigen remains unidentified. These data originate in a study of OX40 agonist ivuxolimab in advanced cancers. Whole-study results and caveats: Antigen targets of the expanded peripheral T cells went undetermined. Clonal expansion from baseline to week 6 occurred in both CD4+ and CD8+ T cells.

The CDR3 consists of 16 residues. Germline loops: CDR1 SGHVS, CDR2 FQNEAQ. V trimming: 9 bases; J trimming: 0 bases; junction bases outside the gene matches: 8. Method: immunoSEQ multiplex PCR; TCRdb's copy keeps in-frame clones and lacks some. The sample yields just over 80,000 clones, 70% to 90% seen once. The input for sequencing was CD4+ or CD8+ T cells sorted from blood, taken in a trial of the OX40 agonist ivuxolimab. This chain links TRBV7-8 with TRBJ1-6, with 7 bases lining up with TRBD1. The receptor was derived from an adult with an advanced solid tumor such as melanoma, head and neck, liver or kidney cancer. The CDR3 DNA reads TGTGCCAGTCGCCAGACAGGGAGCTCCTATAATTCACCCCTCCACTTT. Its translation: CASRQTGSSYNSPLHF.